This TCR beta chain was retrieved from a study of naive and memory T cell subsets. The sample holds many counts of this clonotype. CD8 T cells were positively selected from what remained after CD4 positive selection. CDR3 size: 14 residues. The ends were cut back, 4 bases at V and 2 bases at J, with 15 bases in the middle. The germline V gene encodes CDR1 DFQATT and CDR2 SNEGSKA (reference sequence). The beta constant-region primer was an equimolar mix of two oligonucleotides covering TRBC1 and TRBC2. Ligated cDNA was amplified by four rounds of PCR with nested alpha and beta constant-region primers and SP2. TCRdb fed the UMI-ligation and nested PCR reads into MiXCR, producing one record per CDR3 protein. The repertoire holds 70,000 to 95,000 distinct CDR3 sequences, with 7% as singletons.

Sequenced sample: central memory CD4+ T cells from blood. The TCR originated in a human donor in good health. The V gene is TRBV20-1, the J gene TRBJ2-7; possibly TRBD1 for D (5 bases). The CDR3 DNA reads TGCAGTGCTATTACAGGATCGCCTCCCTACGAGCAGTACTTC. This translates into CSAITGSPPYEQYF.